Each of the 28 T cell receptor beta chains below was sequenced from the same sample in a study of blood T cell repertoires in COVID-19. Repertoires were generated with immunoSEQ multiplex PCR, while TCRdb's copy carries only in-frame clones and drops some. The profile shows under 300,000 clones, 86% of them singletons. Sample: peripheral blood. The origin of the receptors is a young man who had recovered from COVID-19.

The chain uses TRBV29-1 and TRBJ2-1; 12 bases line up with TRBD2. Germline values: CDR1 SQVTM, CDR2 ANQGSEA. With V trimmed by 7 bases and J by 0 bases, 16 bases remained unmatched. The CDR3 sequence is 19 residues long. The CDR3 reads CSGDRLAGAAPRSYNEQFF. The DNA of the CDR3 is TGCAGCGGTGACCGACTAGCGGGGGCCGCACCACGCTCCTACAATGAGCAGTTCTTC.

The genes are TRBV24-1 and TRBJ2-1; 9 positions match TRBD1. V was pared by 6 bases and J by 2 bases, with 4 bases of the junction left unmatched. The germline CDR1 and CDR2 sequences are KGHDR and SFDVKD. The CDR3 has 15 amino acids. The CDR3 sequence: CATSSGTGPYNEQFF. The CDR3, as DNA: TGTGCCACCAGTTCCGGGACAGGGCCCTACAATGAGCAGTTCTTC.

V is TRBV19 and J is TRBJ1-5, with a possible D match to TRBD1 (5 bases). CDR1 and CDR2 from the germline V gene are LNHDA and SQIVND (reference sequence). V dropped 7 bases and J dropped 4 bases, with 8 bases sitting between them. This CDR3 region has 12 residues. The CDR3 sequence is CASKGSNQPQHF. CDR3 bases: TGTGCCAGTAAGGGGTCAAATCAGCCCCAGCATTTT.

This sequence joins TRBV6-5 and TRBJ1-4; 10 bases are shared with TRBD1. Germline values: CDR1 MNHEY, CDR2 SVGAGI. The trim removed 5 bases at V and 8 bases at J, leaving 8 bases unmatched. The CDR3 extends over 15 amino acids. The DNA of the CDR3 is TGTGCCAGCAGTACTCCCGGGACAGGGGAAGAAAAACTGTTTTTT. It codes for CASSTPGTGEEKLFF.

The CDR3 loop is CASSMQGLNYGYTF. CDR3 in DNA: TGTGCCAGCAGCATGCAGGGTCTAAACTATGGCTACACCTTC. The rearrangement uses TRBV13 and TRBJ1-2; D might be TRBD1 (5 bases). V was shortened by 5 bases and J by 2 bases, with 12 bases between the two germline ends. The CDR3 is made up of 14 amino acids. Germline V gene data show CDR1 as PRHDT and CDR2 as FYEKMQ (reference sequence).

The chain employs TRBV5-4 and TRBJ2-3, with a weak D call TRBD2 (7 bases). The V end lost 4 bases, the J end lost 0 bases, and 18 bases lay between the germline ends. Germline V gene sequence: CDR1 SGHNT, CDR2 YYREEE (reference sequence). The CDR3 contains 17 residues. The chain's CDR3 is CASSGGRGGHSTDTQYF. As DNA, the CDR3 is TGTGCCAGCAGCGGAGGTAGGGGGGGTCATAGCACAGATACGCAGTATTTT.

The gene calls are TRBV7-6 and TRBJ1-3, with D uncertain. CDR1 and CDR2 (germline): SGHVS, FNYEAQ. The germline V and J ends were trimmed by 5 bases and 4 bases, with 12 bases remaining between them. CDR3 length equals 14 residues. The CDR3 region has the DNA TGTGCCAGCAGCCAGGAAGTTTACGGAAACACCATATATTTT. This translates into CASSQEVYGNTIYF.

The chain has TRBV19 and TRBJ1-4, with 8 bases that match TRBD1. The CDR3 is 14 residues long. Per the germline V gene, CDR1 is LNHDA and CDR2 is SQIVND (reference sequence). J gave up 7 bases and V 6 bases, and 7 bases lay outside the gene matches. CDR3 amino acids: CASRNRGLSEKLFF. The CDR3 coding sequence is TGTGCCAGTAGAAACAGGGGGTTAAGTGAAAAACTGTTTTTT.

J is TRBJ2-3 and V is TRBV7-7; D possibly corresponds to TRBD2 (6 bases). Trimming pared 5 bases from V and 1 base from J, leaving 13 bases between. This CDR3 spans 15 amino acids. CDR1 is SSHAT, CDR2 FNYEAQ, per germline (reference sequence). CDR3 DNA sequence: TGTGCCAGCAGCAGCGGGCCTCCCCGCACAGATACGCAGTATTTT. Translated: CASSSGPPRTDTQYF.

This clone was seen once. J is TRBJ2-3 and V is TRBV6-5, with 13 bases identical to TRBD2. V was clipped by 2 bases and J by 7 bases; unmatched bases: 6. Germline CDR1 reads MNHEY; CDR2 reads SVGAGI. This CDR3 is 16 amino acids long. The CDR3 DNA reads as TGTGCCAGCAGTTACGAACCGGGACTAGCGGGGCATACGCAGTATTTT. This encodes CASSYEPGLAGHTQYF.

The V gene is TRBV18, the J gene TRBJ2-7; TRBD1 agrees at 11 bases. This CDR3 spans 15 amino acids. The V gene's germline CDR1 is KGHSH and CDR2 LQKENI. J was trimmed by 6 bases and V by 2 bases; bases with no gene match: 6. The CDR3, as DNA: TGTGCCAGCTCACCAGCCCCCGGGACAGGGGGCGAGCAGTACTTC. This codes for CASSPAPGTGGEQYF.

The V gene is TRBV3-1 (or the pseudogene TRBV3-2), the J gene TRBJ1-6, with unresolved D. V lost 0 bases and J lost 9, with 9 bases in between. Germline V gene data show CDR1 as LGHDT and CDR2 as YNNKEL (reference sequence). CDR3 length equals 14 residues. CDR3 loop: CASSQDGGSSPLHF. The CDR3 coding sequence is TGTGCCAGCAGCCAAGATGGAGGTAGTTCACCCCTCCACTTT.

This clone occurred many times. The rearrangement links TRBV12-2 to TRBJ2-3; TRBD1, the D gene given by the table, was not confirmed from the DNA. TRBV12-2 is a listed pseudogene. The CDR3 extends over 14 amino acids. The CDR3 DNA sequence: TGTGCAAGTCGCTTCCGGGACAGACAAGATACGCAGTATTTT. It is translated as CASRFRDRQDTQYF.

V and J are TRBV5-1 and TRBJ2-5; D might be TRBD2 (6 bases). The germline gives CDR1 SGHRS, CDR2 YFSETQ. This CDR3 contains 15 residues. Trimming cost V 0 bases and J 4 bases, with 13 bases left between them. The CDR3, as DNA: TGCGCCAGCAGCTTGGTGCCACTAGCTCCAGAGACCCAGTACTTC. It yields the protein CASSLVPLAPETQYF. Using reference TRBV5-1 and TRBJ2-5 for the parts outside the CDR3, the full variable domain is KAGVTQTPRYLIKTRGQQVTLSCSPISGHRSVSWYQQTPGQGLQFLFEYFSETQRNKGNFPGRFSGRQFSNSRSEMNVSTLELGDSALYLCASSLVPLAPETQYFGPGTRLLVL.

V gene TRBV5-8 combines with J gene TRBJ1-2; weak D call: TRBD1 (6 bases). The germline V gene encodes CDR1 SGHTS and CDR2 YDEGEE. With 1 base removed from V and 7 bases from J, the gap between germline ends came to 17 bases. The CDR3 extends over 15 amino acids. The CDR3 nucleotides read TGTGCCAGCAGCTTGTTTCGCGGGGGCAGAGGTGGCTACACCTTC. Residues: CASSLFRGGRGGYTF.

The rearrangement links TRBV19 to TRBJ2-7; TRBD2 agrees at 8 bases. CDR3 size: 15 residues. After removal of 5 bases from V and 0 bases from J, the junction contained 6 bases not matched to a gene. Germline CDR1 reads LNHDA; CDR2 reads SQIVND (reference sequence). CDR3 sequence (DNA): TGTGCCAGTAGTGGCCGGGGGGGCCTCTCCTACGAGCAGTACTTC. It translates to CASSGRGGLSYEQYF. Based on the CDR3 plus reference TRBV19 and TRBJ2-7, the full variable domain is DGGITQSPKYLFRKEGQNVTLSCEQNLNHDAMYWYRQDPGQGLRLIYYSQIVNDFQKGDIAEGYSVSREKKESFPLTVTSAQKNPTAFYLCASSGRGGLSYEQYFGPGTRLTVT.

This clone has a handful of counts. This chain joins TRBV7-9 and TRBJ2-7; 7 bases are a match to TRBD2. Trimming took 5 bases from V and 6 from J; bases not matched to a gene: 10. This CDR3 is 14 amino acids long. Germline-derived CDR1 and CDR2 are SEHNR and FQNEAQ (reference sequence). This CDR3 is CASSLGERGPEQYF. The CDR3 DNA follows: TGTGCCAGCAGCCTCGGGGAGCGGGGTCCCGAGCAGTACTTC.

This sequence joins TRBV18 and TRBJ2-5; TRBD1 matches at 11 bases. This CDR3 is 15 amino acids long. Germline V gene lookup returns CDR1 KGHSH and CDR2 LQKENI. With V trimmed by 3 bases and J by 4 bases, 4 bases remained unmatched. DNA for the CDR3: TGTGCCAGCTCACCCCGGGACAGGGGGTTAGAGACCCAGTACTTC. It specifies CASSPRDRGLETQYF. Full variable domain (outside the CDR3, taken from reference TRBV18 and TRBJ2-5): NAGVMQNPRHLVRRRGQEARLRCSPMKGHSHVYWYRQLPEEGLKFMVYLQKENIIDESGMPKERFSAEFPKEGPSILRIQQVVRGDSAAYFCASSPRDRGLETQYFGPGTRLLVL.

CDR3 DNA: TGTGCCAGCAGCTTTCTCCCCCTCCACTTT. Translation gives CASSFLPLHF. The chain carries TRBV7-9 and TRBJ1-6; D ambiguous. CDR1 SEHNR and CDR2 FQNEAQ come from the germline V gene (reference sequence). This CDR3 spans 10 amino acids. The ends were cut back, 3 bases at V and 13 bases at J, with 4 bases in the middle.

This clone turned up a few times. The chain is built from TRBV5-5 and TRBJ1-6; D not resolved. Trimming took off 3 bases at V and 10 bases at J, with 11 bases between the two ends. This CDR3 comprises 13 residues. Germline CDR1 reads SGHKS; CDR2 reads YYEKEE (reference sequence). The CDR3 spells CASSWQDSSPLHF. The CDR3 coding sequence is TGTGCCAGCAGCTGGCAGGATTCCTCACCCCTCCACTTT.

The V and J genes are TRBV19 and TRBJ2-3; TRBD2 aligns across 8 bases. The CDR3 has 18 residues. V was pared by 3 bases and J by 0 bases, with 11 bases of the junction left unmatched. The germline CDR1 and CDR2 sequences are LNHDA and SQIVND (reference sequence). CDR3 in amino acids: CASSMFLFGGGSTDTQYF. The CDR3 DNA follows: TGTGCCAGTAGTATGTTTCTGTTCGGCGGGGGGAGCACAGATACGCAGTATTTT.

The genes are TRBV29-1 and TRBJ1-1, with D unresolved. This CDR3 is built from 12 residues. Germline V gene data show CDR1 as SQVTM and CDR2 as ANQGSEA. V lost 8 bases and J 7 bases, leaving 17 bases between the germline ends. CDR3 amino acids: CSLDGVLGEAFF. DNA of the CDR3: TGCAGCCTAGACGGGGTATTGGGTGAAGCTTTCTTT.

The chain recombines TRBV6-2 or TRBV6-3 with TRBJ1-5; 9 bases agree with TRBD1. The CDR3 runs to 19 residues. The V and J ends lost 4 bases and 0 bases, in that order; junction bases with no gene match: 13. The germline CDR1 and CDR2 sequences are MNHEY and SVGEGT. CDR3 sequence: CASSSRGQGILYSNQPQHF. In nucleotides, the CDR3 is TGTGCCAGCAGTTCCCGAGGACAGGGGATTCTATATAGCAATCAGCCCCAGCATTTT.

This chain joins TRBV5-4 and TRBJ1-4; 10 bases are a match to TRBD1. The CDR3 has 14 amino acids. V trimming: 4 bases; J trimming: 8 bases; junction bases outside the gene matches: 5. Germline V gene lookup returns CDR1 SGHNT and CDR2 YYREEE (reference sequence). The CDR3 nucleotides read TGTGCCAGCAGCCGACAGGGGGCGGAGGAAAAACTGTTTTTT. Amino acids: CASSRQGAEEKLFF. The full variable domain, its missing parts supplied by reference TRBV5-4 and TRBJ1-4, is ETGVTQSPTHLIKTRGQQVTLRCSSQSGHNTVSWYQQALGQGPQFIFQYYREEENGRGNFPPRFSGLQFPNYSSELNVNALELDDSALYLCASSRQGAEEKLFFGSGTQLSVL.

A few counts support this clone. The rearrangement joins TRBV6-4 to TRBJ1-1; possible D gene TRBD1, 5 bases. Deletions cut 8 bases from V and 5 bases from J, with 18 bases between. This CDR3 has 14 amino acids. Germline lookup yields CDR1 MRHNA and CDR2 SNTAGT. The CDR3 bases are TGTGCCAGCGCTTCCCTGGGCGGGGCTACTGAAGCTTTCTTT. Translated: CASASLGGATEAFF.

The rearrangement joins TRBV29-1 to TRBJ1-1; TRBD1 might be the D (6 bases). The CDR3 runs to 11 residues. Germline-derived CDR1 and CDR2 are SQVTM and ANQGSEA. Trimming stripped 6 bases from V and 6 bases from J, with 11 bases between. CDR3 bases: TGCAGCGTCGTCCGACAGGCTGAAGCTTTCTTT. As protein: CSVVRQAEAFF.

The chain links TRBV7-9 to TRBJ2-3; 11 bases are a match to TRBD1. The CDR3 loop spans 16 amino acids. CDR1 and CDR2 from the germline V gene are SEHNR and FQNEAQ (reference sequence). The J segment lost 4 bases and the V segment lost 3 bases, leaving 6 bases of the junction unmatched. CDR3 residues: CASSLTGTGGPDTQYF. Written as DNA, the CDR3 is TGTGCCAGCAGCTTGACCGGGACAGGGGGGCCAGATACGCAGTATTTT. Full variable domain (missing parts from reference TRBV7-9 and TRBJ2-3): DTGVSQNPRHKITKRGQNVTFRCDPISEHNRLYWYRQTLGQGPEFLTYFQNEAQLEKSRLLSDRFSAERPKGSFSTLEIQRTEQGDSAMYLCASSLTGTGGPDTQYFGPGTRLTVL.

The chain joins TRBV10-1 to TRBJ2-1; 9 bases are a match to TRBD2. Germline CDR1 is WNHNN and CDR2 is SYGVQD (reference sequence). The CDR3 consists of 17 residues. With 6 bases clipped from V and 6 bases from J, the junction kept 15 bases outside the gene matches. CDR3 sequence (DNA): TGCGCCAGCAGCGCCCAGTCCGGGACTAGCCTATTCAATGAGCAGTTCTTC. It codes for CASSAQSGTSLFNEQFF.